The rows below give T cell receptor beta chains drawn from one sample of a study of T-cell reconstitution after alpha-beta-depleted transplantation in children. TCRdb used MiXCR to reprocess the PCR reads, holding one entry per CDR3 protein. The data contain roughly 220,000 distinct CDR3 sequences, around 7.7% of them seen just once; the ten biggest clones take up 35% to 45%. Sequencing used PBMCs, mostly from graft donor cells, obtained 360 days after TCRalphabeta/CD19-depleted stem cell transplant. These receptors were taken from a male patient between 2 and 10 years old who had a stem cell transplant for acute myeloid leukemia, so the T cells may come from the graft donor. Both conserved end residues are part of each CDR3. The D gene is left open where the match is weak. A row's size may be missing; if present it is once, few, many or a size class.

TGTGCCAGCAGCCCCTCAAGGGGGGATGGCTACACCTTC	CASSPSRGDGYTF	-	few	TRBJ1-2	TRBV7-2
TGTGCCAGCCCGGGACTAGCGGGGATAAACACCGGGGAGCTGTTTTTT	CASPGLAGINTGELFF	TRBD2	-	TRBJ2-2	TRBV12-3/TRBV12-4
TGCAGCGTTGAACCATTAGAGGCCAGGGGAGAGACCCAGTACTTC	CSVEPLEARGETQYF	-	many	TRBJ2-5	TRBV29-1
TGTGCCAGCAGCTTAGAGTTCGGGACAGGGGTCTTCTACGAGCAGTACTTC	CASSLEFGTGVFYEQYF	TRBD1	-	TRBJ2-7	TRBV7-9
TGTGCCAGCAGCCAAGTGAGCGAAAGGAGGGGGACTAGCGGGAGGTCATCCTACAATGAGCAGTTCTTC	CASSQVSERRGTSGRSSYNEQFF	TRBD2	-	TRBJ2-1	TRBV14
TGTGCTAGTGGCATACCAGTTAGCGGGGGGGCAGATGAGCAGTTCTTC	CASGIPVSGGADEQFF	TRBD2	many	TRBJ2-1	TRBV12-5
TGCAGCGTTCAGACAGGGAGCAATCAGCCCCAGCATTTT	CSVQTGSNQPQHF	TRBD1	-	TRBJ1-5	TRBV29-1
TGTGCCAGCAGAGGGACTGGCACCGGGGAGCTGTTTTTT	CASRGTGTGELFF	-	-	TRBJ2-2	TRBV6-6
TGTGCCAGCAGCTCAGGGGTCGGGGACAATGAGCAGTTCTTC	CASSSGVGDNEQFF	-	few	TRBJ2-1	TRBV11-1
TGCGCCAGCAGCCAAGACCTCCGTAGTCCCGAGCAGTACTTC	CASSQDLRSPEQYF	-	-	TRBJ2-7	TRBV4-1
TGTGCCAGCAGCCCCACACCCGGGACTAGATATACCGGGGAGCTGTTTTTT	CASSPTPGTRYTGELFF	TRBD2	many	TRBJ2-2	TRBV3-1
TGTGCCAGCAGCGCAGGACTAGCGGGAGGGCCGTGCCATTTT	CASSAGLAGGPCHF	TRBD2	few	TRBJ2-3	TRBV5-5
TGCAGCGTTGAAGATAGGGGAGCAGGGGGCAGGGGTGAGCAGTTCTTC	CSVEDRGAGGRGEQFF	TRBD1	many	TRBJ2-1	TRBV29-1
TGTGCCAGCAGTCAGGACAGGAGCCAAGAGACCCAGTACTTC	CASSQDRSQETQYF	TRBD1	-	TRBJ2-5	TRBV4-2
TGTGCCAGCAGTTACTCGGTGGGGCAGGGCACAGATACGCAGTATTTT	CASSYSVGQGTDTQYF	-	many	TRBJ2-3	TRBV6-5
TGTGCCAGCAGCCAAGATTTGGTCGGGACTAGCGGGAGTAGGGACATTCAGTACTTC	CASSQDLVGTSGSRDIQYF	TRBD2	-	TRBJ2-4	TRBV3-1
TGTGCCAGCAGCGTAGACCCAGGGTGGACTGAAGCTTTCTTT	CASSVDPGWTEAFF	-	-	TRBJ1-1	TRBV9
TGTGCCACCAGCAGAGAGACAGAGAGAACAGATACGCAGTATTTT	CATSRETERTDTQYF	-	-	TRBJ2-3	TRBV15
TGTGCCAGCAGCTTAGAGTGGGGACCCACCGGGGAGCTGTTTTTT	CASSLEWGPTGELFF	-	many	TRBJ2-2	TRBV11-2
TGCGCCAGCAGCCAAGAACCTCACCGGGACTGGGGCGAGCAGTACTTC	CASSQEPHRDWGEQYF	-	-	TRBJ2-7	TRBV4-3
TGTGCCAGCAGCGATATACCCGCGGGGACTGAAGCTTTCTTT	CASSDIPAGTEAFF	-	-	TRBJ1-1	TRBV6-1
TGCAGCGTTCGAAGAAATGAAAAACTGTTTTTT	CSVRRNEKLFF	-	many	TRBJ1-4	TRBV29-1
TGTGCCTGGAGTGTTGGCAACAGCAATCAGCCCCAGCATTTT	CAWSVGNSNQPQHF	-	few	TRBJ1-5	TRBV30
TGTGCCAGCAGTCCCAGGGGAAGAGGAAATTCACCCCTCCACTTT	CASSPRGRGNSPLHF	-	few	TRBJ1-6	TRBV6-1
TGCAGCGTTGAAGTGGTTCGGGACAGGGTCAGGGTGAAGCAAGAGACCCAGTACTTC	CSVEVVRDRVRVKQETQYF	TRBD1	few	TRBJ2-5	TRBV29-1
TGTGCCAGTAGTATGGGTCAGAACTATGGCTACACCTTC	CASSMGQNYGYTF	-	few	TRBJ1-2	TRBV19
TGTGCCAGCAGCCCCCTGTTAGTTTCCTACGAGCAGTACTTC	CASSPLLVSYEQYF	-	many	TRBJ2-7	TRBV9
TGTGCCAGCAGCTTAAGAAGGACTAGCGGGGGATTTGAGCAGTTCTTC	CASSLRRTSGGFEQFF	TRBD2	-	TRBJ2-1	TRBV7-2
TGTGCCAGCTCACCACCGGGGAGGGATACGCAGTATTTT	CASSPPGRDTQYF	-	many	TRBJ2-3	TRBV18
TGTGCCAGCAGCTTTCAAGGGGGCAATGAGCAGTTCTTC	CASSFQGGNEQFF	-	many	TRBJ2-1	TRBV5-5
TGTGCCAGCAGCTTAAGTTCGACTAGAGGAGAGACCCAGTACTTC	CASSLSSTRGETQYF	-	many	TRBJ2-5	TRBV7-3
TGTGCCAGCAGTTTATCCTTACCCACAAGCACAGATACGCAGTATTTT	CASSLSLPTSTDTQYF	-	many	TRBJ2-3	TRBV28
TGTGCCAGCAGTTTAGACGCCGGGGAGCTGTTTTTT	CASSLDAGELFF	-	many	TRBJ2-2	TRBV12-3/TRBV12-4
TGTGCCAGCAGCCAAGAGGGGGCCGCGAACACCGGGGAGCTGTTTTTT	CASSQEGAANTGELFF	-	many	TRBJ2-2	TRBV4-2
TGTGCCAGCAGCTCATCACGGGAGTTCGGAGAGACCCAGTACTTC	CASSSSREFGETQYF	-	-	TRBJ2-5	TRBV7-8
TGTGCCAGCATGCCCGATGCCAATGAGCAGTTCTTC	CASMPDANEQFF	-	many	TRBJ2-1	TRBV6-1
TGCAGCGTTGAAGATTGGGGACTAGCGGGTAGCTCCTACGAGCAGTACTTC	CSVEDWGLAGSSYEQYF	TRBD2	many	TRBJ2-7	TRBV29-1
TGTGCCACCAGCAGAGATAAGGGGCCGAATGAGCAGTTCTTC	CATSRDKGPNEQFF	-	many	TRBJ2-1	TRBV15
TGCAGTGCTAGAGTGACTAGCGGGAGACGGGCCATAGCCAAAAACATTCAGTACTTC	CSARVTSGRRAIAKNIQYF	TRBD2	few	TRBJ2-4	TRBV20-1
TGTGCCAGCAGCTTATGGGACACCGGGGAGCTGTTTTTT	CASSLWDTGELFF	-	few	TRBJ2-2	TRBV7-2
TGCAGTGCTAGAACCCTCTCTGGAAACACCATATATTTT	CSARTLSGNTIYF	-	few	TRBJ1-3	TRBV20-1
TGCAGTGCTAGAGAGATAACCGGGACAGGGAAAGAATGGGACCAAGAGACCCAGTACTTC	CSAREITGTGKEWDQETQYF	TRBD1	-	TRBJ2-5	TRBV20-1
TGTGCCAGCTCCCGGTTGGGAGTTGTAGATACGCAGTATTTT	CASSRLGVVDTQYF	-	many	TRBJ2-3	TRBV7-8
TGTGCCAGCAGCTTGGTCGGGGGATTTGAAGAGACCCAGTACTTC	CASSLVGGFEETQYF	-	few	TRBJ2-5	TRBV5-6
TGTGCCAGCAGTTTATGGGACACAAGGAATGAGCAGTTCTTC	CASSLWDTRNEQFF	-	-	TRBJ2-1	TRBV27
TGTGCCAGCAGAGACAGGGATTATGGCTACACCTTC	CASRDRDYGYTF	TRBD1	-	TRBJ1-2	TRBV6-5
TGCAGCGTTGGGGGACAGGGAGTTTCCTACGAGCAGTACTTC	CSVGGQGVSYEQYF	TRBD1	many	TRBJ2-7	TRBV29-1
TGTGCCACCAGTGATGGGACTAGCGGGCATCTCTACGAGCAGTACTTC	CATSDGTSGHLYEQYF	TRBD2	many	TRBJ2-7	TRBV24-1
TGTGCCTGGAGCAGGGTCAACACTGAAGCTTTCTTT	CAWSRVNTEAFF	-	-	TRBJ1-1	TRBV30
TGTGCCAGCAGCGGGGACAACTCCAATGAGCAGTTCTTC	CASSGDNSNEQFF	-	many	TRBJ2-1	TRBV5-6
TGCGCCAGCAGCCACCACCGCCAGGCCGGGAATGAGCAGTTCTTC	CASSHHRQAGNEQFF	-	few	TRBJ2-1	TRBV4-1
TGTGCCAGCAGCGCTACTAGCGGGCTTTACAATGAGCAGTTCTTC	CASSATSGLYNEQFF	TRBD2	many	TRBJ2-1	TRBV9
TGTGCCAGCAAAGATTTAGCGCGTTACAATGAGCAGTTCTTC	CASKDLARYNEQFF	-	many	TRBJ2-1	TRBV12-3/TRBV12-4
TGCAGTGCTAGAGCGGGCGGGACAGGGGGCGTGAGTTATGGCTACACCTTC	CSARAGGTGGVSYGYTF	TRBD1	few	TRBJ1-2	TRBV20-1
TGTGCCAGCAGTGAAATAGGAAAAGAGACCCAGTACTTC	CASSEIGKETQYF	-	few	TRBJ2-5	TRBV2
TGTGCCAGCAGTTACAATTCTCAGGGGGGCACTGAAGCTTTCTTT	CASSYNSQGGTEAFF	TRBD1	-	TRBJ1-1	TRBV6-5
TGCGCCAGCAGCTTGGCCCGCCCATCAGGTGGCTACGAGCAGTACTTC	CASSLARPSGGYEQYF	-	-	TRBJ2-7	TRBV5-1
TGCAGTGCTTCACCTGGAGGGACTAGCGGTGCCGGGGAGCTGTTTTTT	CSASPGGTSGAGELFF	TRBD2	many	TRBJ2-2	TRBV20-1